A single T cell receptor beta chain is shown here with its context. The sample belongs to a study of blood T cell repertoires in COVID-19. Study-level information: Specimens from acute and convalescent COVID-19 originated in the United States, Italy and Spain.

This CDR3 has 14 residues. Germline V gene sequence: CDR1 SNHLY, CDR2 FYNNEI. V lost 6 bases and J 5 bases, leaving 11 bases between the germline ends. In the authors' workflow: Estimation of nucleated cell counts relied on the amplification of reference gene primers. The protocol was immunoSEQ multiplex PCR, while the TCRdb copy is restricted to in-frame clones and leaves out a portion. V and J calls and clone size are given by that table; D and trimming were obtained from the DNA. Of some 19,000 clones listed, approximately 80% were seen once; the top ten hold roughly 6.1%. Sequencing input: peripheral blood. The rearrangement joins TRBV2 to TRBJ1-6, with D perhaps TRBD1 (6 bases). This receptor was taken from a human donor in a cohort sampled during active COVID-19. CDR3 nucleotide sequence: TGTGCCAGCAGCACAGGGACGCATAATTCACCCCTCCACTTT. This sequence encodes CASSTGTHNSPLHF.